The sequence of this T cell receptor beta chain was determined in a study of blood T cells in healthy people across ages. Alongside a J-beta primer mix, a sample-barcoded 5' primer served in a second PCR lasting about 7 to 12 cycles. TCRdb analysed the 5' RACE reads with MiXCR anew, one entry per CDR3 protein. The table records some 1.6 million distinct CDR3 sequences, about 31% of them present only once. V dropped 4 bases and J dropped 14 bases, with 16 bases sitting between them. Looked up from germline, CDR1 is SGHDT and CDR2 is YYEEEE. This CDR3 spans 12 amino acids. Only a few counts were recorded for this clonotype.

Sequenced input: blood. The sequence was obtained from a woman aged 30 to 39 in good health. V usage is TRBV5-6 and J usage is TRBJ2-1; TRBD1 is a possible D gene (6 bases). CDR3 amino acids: CASSLDRSTEFF. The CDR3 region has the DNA TGTGCCAGCAGCCTAGACAGGTCAACAGAGTTCTTC.